A selection of T cell receptor beta chains follows, all from one sample in a study of T cells in Graves' hyperthyroidism and ophthalmopathy. Using its own MiXCR run on the multiplex PCR reads, TCRdb lists one record per CDR3 protein. This table has 200,000 to 250,000 distinct CDR3 sequences, over 15% appearing once. Specimen: blood. The receptor source for this set is a man aged 45 to 65 with Graves' hyperthyroidism. Each CDR3 is given without its conserved first and last residue.

V gene | CDR3 protein
TRBV11-2 | ASSSSSGETQC
TRBV18 | ASSPRDTIY
TRBV4-3 | ASSQDYAGGGTYNEQF
TRBV29-1 | SAQVGAGSAYGYT
TRBV9 | ASSPTSGSTADTQY
TRBV11-2 | ASSAAQAFYEQY
TRBV3-1 | ASSQNLRDNEQF
TRBV28 | ASSSPLPRADTQY
TRBV7-6 | ASSLMASGQETQY
TRBV2 | ASSVYTEAF
TRBV12-3/TRBV12-4 | ASRRTGVLNEQY
TRBV20-1 | SAFLAGGGETQY
TRBV2 | ASSVKILNTEAF
TRBV11-3 | ASSLRDYSYEQY
TRBV7-2 | ASSLGQYTDTQY
TRBV2 | ASRRDRGSYEQY
TRBV28 | ASSLSVLAGVKTQY
TRBV20-1 | SGGTGNPGEGQF
TRBV12-3/TRBV12-4 | ASSFRGNYGYT
TRBV12-3/TRBV12-4 | ASNPGGETQY
TRBV12-3/TRBV12-4 | ASSLKGTLYNEQF
TRBV4-1 | ASSRVPGSGTEAF
TRBV5-1 | ASNPLAGSTGELF
TRBV7-2 | ASSPWKGAEEQY
TRBV11-2 | ASSLGSENTEAF
TRBV2 | ASSDSGGYGNTIY
TRBV28 | ASSIGTRVDQPQH
TRBV2 | ASSGGGGLRYNEQF
TRBV28 | ASRIAGDLYNEQF
TRBV2 | ASRAWTDNSPLH
TRBV20-1 | SARDGTDLHYGYT
TRBV7-9 | ASSHRAALNTGELF
TRBV7-3 | ASSFSAGDGELF
TRBV12-3/TRBV12-4 | ASSGLVQY
TRBV18 | ASSGGTLNEQF
TRBV30 | ASDRGDSEQY
TRBV6-5 | ASSYRQQGVYSNQPQH
TRBV12-5 | ASGLTGIAGELF
TRBV7-9 | ASTSGSGWGDTQY
TRBV5-1 | ASSLSLASTDTQY
TRBV12-3/TRBV12-4 | ASRFRGLLNTGELF
TRBV20-1 | SASGRGGEKLF
TRBV7-2 | ASSSLETQY
TRBV30 | AWTGAGNTIY
TRBV14 | ASSQDTKGVQNEQF
TRBV2 | ASRRGTSRRGETQY
TRBV4-1 | ASSQNRGRQF
TRBV7-2 | ASSLDGQRFREQF
TRBV27 | ASTSAYYEQY
TRBV7-9 | ASSLEGFFRSYNSPLH
TRBV18 | ASSASDTQY
TRBV12-3/TRBV12-4 | ASSFWALGGDTGELF
TRBV20-1 | SARDIYEQY
TRBV28 | ASSSHYDPGAYEQY
TRBV7-9 | ASSPLAPPETQY
TRBV7-2 | ASSLSQALNSPLH
TRBV28 | ASSFPATYEQY